A selection of T cell receptor beta chains follows, all from one sample in a study of T cells after yellow fever vaccination. TCRdb re-called the 5' RACE reads through MiXCR, storing one row per CDR3 protein. The data show 300,000 or so distinct CDR3 sequences, with about an eighth seen just once and about 0.51% held by the top ten. The specimen was CD4+ T cells sorted from PBMCs, collected 45 days after the yellow fever booster vaccination. These TCRs come from a man in his thirties or forties who received the YFV17D yellow fever vaccine. Each CDR3 is given with its conserved first and last residue. D genes are given only for firm matches. Rows may omit the clone size; those that give it use once, few, many or a size class.

>TRBV25-1|-|-|TRBJ1-2
CASSEGLGPLYGYTF
TGTGCCAGCAGTGAAGGTCTCGGGCCGCTCTATGGCTACACCTTC
>TRBV29-1|few|TRBD2|TRBJ2-3
CSVSAGGPDTQYF
TGCAGCGTCTCAGCGGGAGGGCCAGATACGCAGTATTTT
>TRBV15|-|-|TRBJ2-3
CATSNRRTDTQYF
TGTGCCACCAGCAACCGAAGGACAGATACGCAGTATTTT
>TRBV6-5|few|TRBD2|TRBJ2-1
CASSYGGEQAGNEQFF
TGTGCCAGCAGTTACGGGGGGGAGCAGGCGGGCAATGAGCAGTTCTTC
>TRBV7-8|-|-|TRBJ1-1
CASSLRQLTEAFF
TGTGCCAGCAGCTTAAGACAGCTCACTGAAGCTTTCTTT
>TRBV24-1|few|-|TRBJ2-3
CATSEGLATDTQYF
TGTGCCACCAGTGAAGGTCTAGCCACAGATACGCAGTATTTT
>TRBV19|-|-|TRBJ2-7
CASRGREDEQYF
TGTGCCAGTAGGGGACGTGAGGACGAGCAGTACTTC
>TRBV20-1|few|-|TRBJ2-3
CSAQSLDTQYF
TGCAGTGCTCAGTCACTCGATACGCAGTATTTT
>TRBV5-1|-|TRBD2|TRBJ2-1
CASSLGHLDSGRNEQFF
TGCGCCAGCAGCTTGGGGCACCTGGATAGCGGGAGGAATGAGCAGTTCTTC
>TRBV6-5|few|-|TRBJ2-6
CASSYLDGANVLTF
TGTGCCAGCAGTTACCTCGATGGGGCCAACGTCCTGACTTTC
>TRBV7-2|few|-|TRBJ2-7
CASSLEMISYEQYF
TGTGCCAGCAGCTTAGAGATGATTTCCTACGAGCAGTACTTC
>TRBV29-1|few|TRBD2|TRBJ2-3
CSAIKAGGHTDTQYF
TGCAGCGCAATTAAAGCGGGAGGTCACACAGATACGCAGTATTTT
>TRBV5-4|few|-|TRBJ2-3
CASSFGGGRPDTQYF
TGTGCCAGCAGCTTTGGGGGGGGGCGACCAGATACGCAGTATTTT
>TRBV28|-|TRBD1|TRBJ2-7
CASSLFGRGGPYEQYF
TGTGCCAGCAGTTTATTTGGGAGAGGGGGCCCCTACGAGCAGTACTTC
>TRBV12-3/TRBV12-4|few|TRBD2|TRBJ2-1
CASSLGTSPSYNEQFF
TGTGCCAGCAGTCTCGGGACTAGCCCCTCTTACAATGAGCAGTTCTTC
>TRBV10-3|-|TRBD2|TRBJ2-5
CAIMGLAGGLETQYF
TGTGCCATCATGGGACTAGCGGGAGGGTTAGAGACCCAGTACTTC
>TRBV5-1|few|-|TRBJ2-5
CASSRPGVLETQYF
TGCGCCAGCAGCCGGCCAGGGGTGCTAGAGACCCAGTACTTC
>TRBV20-1|-|TRBD1|TRBJ2-6
CSANRGPGANVLTF
TGCAGTGCAAACAGGGGGCCTGGGGCCAACGTCCTGACTTTC
>TRBV12-3/TRBV12-4|few|-|TRBJ2-1
CASRPQISANEQFF
TGTGCCAGCAGACCACAAATTAGCGCCAATGAGCAGTTCTTC
>TRBV7-2|many|-|TRBJ2-2
CASSSRNTGELFF
TGTGCCAGCAGCTCCCGGAACACCGGGGAGCTGTTTTTT
>TRBV12-3/TRBV12-4|many|-|TRBJ1-2
CASSLGGPGYTF
TGTGCCAGCAGCTTGGGGGGGCCCGGCTACACCTTC
>TRBV12-3/TRBV12-4|few|TRBD2|TRBJ2-3
CASSSSGKGTDTQYF
TGTGCCAGCAGTTCTAGCGGGAAGGGCACAGATACGCAGTATTTT
>TRBV5-1|-|TRBD2|TRBJ2-2
CASSLVAGLNTGELFF
TGCGCCAGCAGCTTGGTAGCGGGCCTGAACACCGGGGAGCTGTTTTTT
>TRBV5-1|-|-|TRBJ2-5
CASQLQGGTLKETQYF
TGCGCCAGCCAACTCCAGGGTGGGACACTTAAAGAGACCCAGTACTTC
>TRBV25-1|-|-|TRBJ2-1
CASSVHSSYNEQFF
TGTGCCAGCAGTGTTCACTCTTCCTACAATGAGCAGTTCTTC
>TRBV5-1|-|-|TRBJ2-1
CASSLSGAAYNEQFF
TGCGCCAGCAGCTTGAGTGGCGCAGCCTACAATGAGCAGTTCTTC
>TRBV6-5|few|-|TRBJ2-7
CASSTRPGTSAGQQYF
TGTGCCAGCAGTACCCGACCCGGGACTTCCGCGGGGCAGCAGTACTTC
>TRBV7-2|-|TRBD1|TRBJ2-2
CASSNSRGLGFAGELFF
TGTGCCAGCAGCAATAGTAGGGGGCTGGGGTTCGCCGGGGAGCTGTTTTTT
>TRBV27|few|TRBD1|TRBJ1-5
CASSNRGKPQHF
TGTGCCAGCAGTAACAGGGGAAAGCCCCAGCATTTT
>TRBV10-3|few|-|TRBJ2-7
CAIKTGERYEQYF
TGTGCCATCAAGACAGGAGAAAGGTACGAGCAGTACTTC
>TRBV29-1|few|-|TRBJ2-5
CSSWGGQETQYF
TGCAGCTCGTGGGGAGGCCAAGAGACCCAGTACTTC
>TRBV20-1|-|-|TRBJ1-2
CSGGETGWVGYTF
TGCAGTGGGGGAGAAACGGGTTGGGTTGGCTACACCTTC
>TRBV4-3|few|-|TRBJ2-1
CASSQESRGPPLHNEQFF
TGCGCCAGCAGCCAAGAATCCCGGGGCCCCCCCCTCCACAATGAGCAGTTCTTC
>TRBV28|few|-|TRBJ2-2
CASSEGGATGELFF
TGTGCCAGCAGTGAGGGGGGAGCTACCGGGGAGCTGTTTTTT
>TRBV27|-|-|TRBJ2-3
CASSLSPAMRDTQYF
TGTGCCAGCAGTTTATCGCCCGCGATGCGGGATACGCAGTATTTT
>TRBV9|-|TRBD2|TRBJ2-1
CASNPAGVGEQFF
TGTGCCAGCAACCCAGCGGGAGTGGGTGAGCAGTTCTTC
>TRBV20-1|few|-|TRBJ2-6
CSAGKGTSGANVLTF
TGCAGTGCCGGGAAGGGTACCTCTGGGGCCAACGTCCTGACTTTC
>TRBV29-1|-|-|TRBJ2-1
CSVGRDNEQFF
TGCAGCGTTGGCAGAGACAATGAGCAGTTCTTC
>TRBV6-1|-|TRBD1|TRBJ2-1
CASTGGQGAYIDEQFF
TGTGCCAGCACCGGGGGACAGGGGGCGTATATCGATGAGCAGTTCTTC
>TRBV4-3|few|-|TRBJ2-5
CASSQEGQGDETQYF
TGCGCCAGCAGCCAAGAGGGGCAGGGAGACGAGACCCAGTACTTC
>TRBV28|-|-|TRBJ2-7
CASRISPERSYEQYF
TGTGCCAGCAGGATTAGTCCAGAAAGGTCCTACGAGCAGTACTTC
>TRBV7-2|-|-|TRBJ2-3
CASSSTPGGHFDTQYF
TGTGCCAGCAGCTCCACACCTGGGGGTCACTTTGATACGCAGTATTTT
>TRBV20-1|-|TRBD2|TRBJ2-3
CSAREREGRGDTQYF
TGCAGTGCTAGAGAGCGGGAGGGCCGAGGAGATACGCAGTATTTT
>TRBV7-8|few|-|TRBJ1-2
CASTPQAYGYTF
TGTGCCAGCACCCCCCAGGCCTATGGCTACACCTTC
>TRBV23-1|-|TRBD1|TRBJ2-1
CASSQTEDRSNSYNEQFF
TGCGCCAGCAGTCAGACCGAGGACAGGTCGAACTCCTACAATGAGCAGTTCTTC
>TRBV10-3|-|-|TRBJ1-1
CAIMMDSMNTEAFF
TGTGCCATCATGATGGACAGCATGAACACTGAAGCTTTCTTT
>TRBV28|few|-|TRBJ2-7
CASSFSDRAEYF
TGTGCCAGCAGTTTTTCAGACCGGGCGGAGTACTTC
>TRBV10-2|-|-|TRBJ2-2
CASSGLNTGELFF
TGCGCCAGCAGTGGACTTAACACCGGGGAGCTGTTTTTT
>TRBV29-1|-|-|TRBJ2-5
CSAATGRKETQYF
TGCAGCGCGGCTACGGGGCGTAAAGAGACCCAGTACTTC
>TRBV5-5|-|-|TRBJ2-3
CASGPGLHWDTQYF
TGTGCCAGCGGCCCTGGACTCCACTGGGATACGCAGTATTTT
>TRBV5-6|few|TRBD1|TRBJ1-5
CASSRGQGISQPQHF
TGTGCCAGCAGCCGGGGACAGGGGATTAGTCAGCCCCAGCATTTT
>TRBV10-3|few|-|TRBJ2-7
CATGLQPYEQYF
TGTGCCACGGGACTCCAGCCCTACGAGCAGTACTTC